The entry below gives a single T cell receptor (beta chain) sequence along with its context. What this receptor recognizes is not known. There are no base qualities to consult, and no much larger clone falls within one base. The cohort consisted of 666 healthy bone marrow donors. At the time of sampling, every cohort member was nominally healthy, though immune exposures that went unrecorded were likely present. The donor was CMV seropositive and was included in the group of 300 or so seropositive cohort members. A peripheral blood sample was collected from each donor, and TCR beta sequencing was performed on peripheral blood mononuclear cells. Genomic DNA was extracted from the blood cell samples with the Qiagen DNeasy Blood Extraction Kit. The CDR3 numbers 15 residues from cysteine through phenylalanine. The only DNA kept is the CDR3, 45 bases in frame from the first base. CDR1 SGHDN and CDR2 FVKESK are derived from the germline V gene. The junction shows trimming of 1 base on V and 3 bases on J, plus 13 bases between the germline ends.

The library was generated by the immunoSEQ multiplex PCR assay. For the multiplex PCR, a mixture combining 60 forward primers for TCR Vbeta segments and 13 reverse primers for TCR Jbeta segments was used. The CDR3 region of rearranged TCR beta genes was amplified from genomic DNA by a multiplex PCR assay. The amplified TCR beta libraries were sequenced on the Illumina HiSeq System as 87-base-pair reads. As for the authors' bioinformatics: A later analysis counted 65 million to 90 million unique TCR beta chains across the 640 or so repertoires, and some 11 million of these chains were shared by at least two donors. A nearest-neighbor algorithm error-corrected the raw reads and collapsed the reads into unique sequences, merging closely related sequences to remove PCR and sequencing errors. To assign V, D and J gene segments, CDR3 sequences were aligned to IMGT reference sequences. For a sequence to be retained, a match of at least six nucleotides to both a V gene segment and a J gene segment was required. A rearrangement counted as productive if the CDR3 had no stop codons and remained in frame with V and J, and every other rearrangement counted as non-productive. CDR3 was defined by IMGT convention, running from the second conserved V-encoded cysteine to the conserved J-encoded phenylalanine. The earlier analysis of about 620 of the donors excluded sequences that lacked an unambiguous match to a single V gene segment. In an earlier analysis of several hundred of the donors, V segments were called functional above 56.7% productive rearrangements and were called segregating when the between-donor standard deviation exceeded 5%. A statistical classification framework was developed to diagnose cytomegalovirus status using the catalog of TCR beta chain sequences. V and J gene assignment, in a later analysis, came from comparing TCR nucleotide sequences with IMGT/GENE-DB human TR gene sequences. Using the TCRdist pipeline, a later analysis assigned CDR3 sequences along with most-parsimonious VDJ recombination scenarios. In a later analysis, every TCR beta chain was defined by the combination of its CDR3 amino acid sequence and its V-gene family, and reads without a unique V-gene family were dropped. A later analysis removed several hundred highly shared, low-generation-probability nucleotide sequences to deal with suspected cross-contamination and a sequencing artifact. In a later analysis, a clonal expansion index was calculated for each public chain from normalized within-repertoire ranks of inferred template counts. Generation probabilities in a later analysis came from a VDJ recombination model fitted to out-of-frame rearrangements, and those results were checked against IGoR. In a later analysis, TCR-TCR, TCR-HLA and TCR-CMV co-occurrence was scored with hypergeometric tests, and a repertoire-size bias correction was applied to TCR pairs. To estimate false discovery rates, a later analysis permuted the HLA or CMV assignments 20 times. A later analysis grouped co-occurring TCRs with DBSCAN, adding TCRdist sequence similarity when clustering within HLA-allele-positive subsets. Repertoires with fewer than 30,000 or more than 120,000 public chains were left out of co-occurrence clustering, as were about 5 repertoires with anomalous nucleotide sharing. Imported from immuneACCESS, the table was reduced by TCRdb to in-frame sequences with V and J called. These copies leave out some clones; in studies compared against another copy, an unresolved V gene accounts for under half, and the cause of the remainder is not known. The DNA was the basis for D and trimming; V, J and clone size are from that table. The sample has 150,000 to 200,000 clones on record, around 79% of them singletons. The ten largest make up about 2.6% of the sample.

These data are taken from a study of cytomegalovirus exposure and HLA in healthy donors (dated by TCRdb to about 2017). A note on the overall study: In an earlier analysis of some 610 of the donors, about 270 Gb of sequence data and 100 million or so unique TCR beta sequences from about 179 million T cells were reported. All discovery cohort repertoires had been generated on a single sequencing platform. In a later analysis, previously published TCR beta repertoires from roughly 710 donors were re-analyzed and high-resolution HLA genotyping was added so that TCR occurrence patterns could be studied. In an earlier analysis of roughly 540 of the donors, high-throughput TCR beta sequencing was used to judge whether each TCR beta V gene segment behaved as functional or pseudogenic. Genome-wide SNP genotypes for about three fifths of the roughly 700 donors were used in a later genetic analysis, which treated that subset as a discovery cohort. Class I and class II HLA loci were covered by the typing at four-digit resolution. An early release covering 550 to 700 HLA-typed donors comprised about 300 gigabases of sequencing data and about 90 million unique TCR sequences. The genetic ancestry cluster associated with self-reported Caucasian donors included roughly four fifths of the 300 to 450 genotyped donors. To predict cytomegalovirus infection status, the study brought together high-throughput TCR immunosequencing, statistical association of individual TCRs with disease status, and machine learning. In addition to the first cohort of around 670 subjects, a separate validation cohort of under 150 different subjects was used. In the later analysis, no new phenotypic data were used to find candidate immune exposures; instead, reliance was placed on TCR beta sequences and their occurrence across donors. The number of donors typed differed by locus, with about 629-630 for A, B, C, DRB1 and DQB1, about 500 for DQA1, 606 for DPA1, and some 450 for DPB1. Four or five DR-DQ haplotypes were handled as single units for association and clustering, since linkage in the cohort was strong. Donor age, sex, ethnicity and CMV serostatus were collected together with the repertoire data. Among about 390 genotyped donors of the cohort, an average of approximately 230,000 unique TCR beta nucleotide sequences were sequenced per donor, roughly a sixth of them non-productive. The T cell repertoires of 550 to 850 subjects were profiled by immunosequencing and related to cytomegalovirus serostatus. The study aimed to test whether cataloging public T cell receptors could reveal signatures of past pathogen exposure.

Study-level results and caveats: Compared with the approximately 600-donor mean, donors in an Asian-associated ancestry cluster had fewer N-insertions in productive TCRs, according to a later genetic analysis. Because HLA typing was unavailable for some donors at each locus, only the typed subset was used in association tests. A further reported finding was that TCR beta sequences accurately predicted the HLA-A and HLA-B alleles for most subjects in the first cohort. In both the original and validation cohorts, the classifier was reported to diagnose cytomegalovirus status with high specificity and sensitivity. In a later analysis, most CMV-associated TCR beta chains were found to appear HLA-restricted, with HLA associations seemingly driven largely by CMV exposure. At a false discovery rate of 0.05, a later analysis linked some 17,000 TCR beta sequences to specific HLA alleles. The 87-base-pair reads could not distinguish some IMGT-functional V segments, including TRBV6-2 and TRBV6-3, so those segments were excluded. A later analysis reported that several top co-occurrence clusters appeared linked to parvovirus B19, influenza, CMV and Epstein-Barr virus. About 15 rarely observed V segments, including chromosome 9 orphons, were excluded from the earlier analysis of approximately 500 of the donors because counts were too low. A later analysis found that TCR association rates varied across HLA loci, with DRB1 alleles showing the most associated TCRs and HLA-C alleles the fewest. According to the authors, the approach could potentially be generalized to other disease states and immunological phenotypes. The study gave a list of 150 to 200 TCR beta chains associated with cytomegalovirus. In this cohort, only TCR beta chains were sequenced, and detectable features were limited by the absence of alpha or paired-chain data. In an earlier analysis of 587 of the donors, most TCR beta V segments were observed in productive rearrangements about 90% or about 30% of the time, broadly matching IMGT annotations. Sequencing depth was assumed to be roughly uniform across donors in the presence/absence analyses, though that assumption may not hold. In vitro tests confirmed that a few of the cytomegalovirus-associated TCR beta chains recognize cytomegalovirus antigens. While some public TCRs were present in many individuals, most TCR sequences turned up only very rarely across donors. When HLA alleles, especially DR and DQ, strongly co-occurred, TCR associations were difficult to assign to individual alleles. Immune exposure information for the cohort was limited to CMV serostatus. Linkage disequilibrium might explain the correlated functional status among segregating V segments, but an unknown experimental factor could not be ruled out. A cluster of highly shared sequence variants was judged likely to represent a technical artifact of the sequencing pipeline. In a later genetic analysis, a missense DCLRE1C variant was associated with V-gene and J-gene trimming of TCR beta chains, and the association was replicated in an independent cohort. In a later analysis, HLA-associated TCR beta chains were found to be more clonally expanded and to have lower generation probabilities than equally common non-associated chains.

Recombination connected TRBV14 to TRBJ2-7; possibly the D gene is TRBD2, per 6 matching bases. This TCR was sampled from a woman aged 35 to 49 in good health and CMV-seropositive. Source material: PBMCs. The CDR3 protein sequence reads: CASSQGSSAYYEQYF. The DNA reads as follows: TGTGCCAGCAGCCAAGGGTCTAGCGCGTACTACGAGCAGTACTTC.